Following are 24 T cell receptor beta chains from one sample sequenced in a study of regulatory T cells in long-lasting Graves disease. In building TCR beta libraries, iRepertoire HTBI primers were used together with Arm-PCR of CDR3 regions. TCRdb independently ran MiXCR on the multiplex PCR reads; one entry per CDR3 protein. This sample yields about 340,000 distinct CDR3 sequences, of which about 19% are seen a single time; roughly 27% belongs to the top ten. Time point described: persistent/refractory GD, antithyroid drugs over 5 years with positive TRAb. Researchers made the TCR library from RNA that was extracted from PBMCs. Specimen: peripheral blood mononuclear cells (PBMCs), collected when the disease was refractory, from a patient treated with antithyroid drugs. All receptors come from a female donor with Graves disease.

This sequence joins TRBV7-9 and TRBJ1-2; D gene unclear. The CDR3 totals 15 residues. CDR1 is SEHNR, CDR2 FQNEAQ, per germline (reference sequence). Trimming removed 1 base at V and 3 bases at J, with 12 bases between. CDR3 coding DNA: TGTGCCAGCAGCTTAGGCAGTATAAGTGACTATGGCTACACCTTC. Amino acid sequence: CASSLGSISDYGYTF.

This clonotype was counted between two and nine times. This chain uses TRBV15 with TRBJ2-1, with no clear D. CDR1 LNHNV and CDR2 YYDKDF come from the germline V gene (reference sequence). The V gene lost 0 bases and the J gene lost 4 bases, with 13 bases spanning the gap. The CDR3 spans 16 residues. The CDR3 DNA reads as TGTGCCACCAGCAGAGACCCACTCGGCTATTACAATGAGCAGTTCTTC. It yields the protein CATSRDPLGYYNEQFF.

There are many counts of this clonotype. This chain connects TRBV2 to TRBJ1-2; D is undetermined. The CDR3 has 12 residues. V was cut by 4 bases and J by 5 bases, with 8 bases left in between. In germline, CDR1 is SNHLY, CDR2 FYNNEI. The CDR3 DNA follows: TGTGCCAGCAGTGGCTTAGGGTATGGCTACACCTTC. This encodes CASSGLGYGYTF.

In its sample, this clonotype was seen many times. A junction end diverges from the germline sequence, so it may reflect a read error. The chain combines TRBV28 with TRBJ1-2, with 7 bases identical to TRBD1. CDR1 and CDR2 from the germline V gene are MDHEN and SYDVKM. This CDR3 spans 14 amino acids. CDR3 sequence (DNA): TGTGCTAGCAGTCCCCGGGACAGTAACTATGGCTACACCTTC. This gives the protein CASSPRDSNYGYTF.

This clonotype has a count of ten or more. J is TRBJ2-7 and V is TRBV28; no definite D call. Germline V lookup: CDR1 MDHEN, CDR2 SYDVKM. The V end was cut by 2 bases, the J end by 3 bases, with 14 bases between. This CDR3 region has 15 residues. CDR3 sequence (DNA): TGTGCCAGCAGTTTACGCATAATGCTACACTACGAGCAGTACTTC. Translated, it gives CASSLRIMLHYEQYF.

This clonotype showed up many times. CDR3 sequence (DNA): TGCAGTGCACACTCGGGACGGAGCTCCTACGAGCAGTACTTC. Its protein product is CSAHSGRSSYEQYF. The V call is TRBV20-1, the J call TRBJ2-7, with D perhaps TRBD1 or TRBD2 (5 bases each). Germline loops: CDR1 DFQATT, CDR2 SNEGSKA (reference sequence). The CDR3 spans 14 residues. Trimming left V 6 bases short and J 0 bases short, with 15 bases between.

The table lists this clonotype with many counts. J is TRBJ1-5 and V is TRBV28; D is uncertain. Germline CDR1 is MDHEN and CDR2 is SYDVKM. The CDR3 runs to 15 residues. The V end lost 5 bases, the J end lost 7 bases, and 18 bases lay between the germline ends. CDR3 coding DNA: TGTGCCAGCAGTCCTCTGTCCCGGCCGGCACAGCCCCAGCATTTT. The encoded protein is CASSPLSRPAQPQHF.

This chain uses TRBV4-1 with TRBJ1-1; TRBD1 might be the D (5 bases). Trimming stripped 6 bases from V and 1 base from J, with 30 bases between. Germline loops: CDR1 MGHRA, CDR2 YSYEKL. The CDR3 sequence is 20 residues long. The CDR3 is CASSQRPLRGRSDPNTEAFF. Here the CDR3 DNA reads TGCGCCAGCAGTCAACGGCCTCTCCGGGGCCGCAGTGACCCGAACACTGAAGCTTTCTTT.

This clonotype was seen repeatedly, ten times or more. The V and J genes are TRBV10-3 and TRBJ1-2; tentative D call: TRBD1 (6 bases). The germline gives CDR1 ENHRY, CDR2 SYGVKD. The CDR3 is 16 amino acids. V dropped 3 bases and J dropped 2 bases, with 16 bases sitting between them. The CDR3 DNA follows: TGTGCCATCAGTGACGCTATAGGACAGTCGAACTATGGCTACACCTTC. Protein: CAISDAIGQSNYGYTF.

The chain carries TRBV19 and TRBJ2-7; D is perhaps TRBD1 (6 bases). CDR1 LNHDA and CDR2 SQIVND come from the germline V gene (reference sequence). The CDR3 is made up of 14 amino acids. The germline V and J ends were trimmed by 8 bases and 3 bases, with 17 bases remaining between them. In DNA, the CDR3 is TGTGCCAGTCAAAACTCGGGACACCTCTACGAGCAGTACTTC. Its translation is CASQNSGHLYEQYF.

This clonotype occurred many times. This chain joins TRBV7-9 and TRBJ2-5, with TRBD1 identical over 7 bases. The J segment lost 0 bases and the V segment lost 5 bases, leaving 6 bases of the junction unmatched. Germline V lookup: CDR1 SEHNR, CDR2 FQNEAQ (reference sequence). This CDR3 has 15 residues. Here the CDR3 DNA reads TGTGCCAGCAGCCACCCAGGGACAGACCAAGAGACCCAGTACTTC. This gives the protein CASSHPGTDQETQYF.

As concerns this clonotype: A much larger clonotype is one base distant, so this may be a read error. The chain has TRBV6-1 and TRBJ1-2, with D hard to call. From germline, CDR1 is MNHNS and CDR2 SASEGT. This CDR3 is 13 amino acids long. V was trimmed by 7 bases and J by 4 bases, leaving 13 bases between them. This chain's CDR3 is CASIRASSYGYTF. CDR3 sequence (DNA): TGTGCCAGCATCCGGGCCAGTTCCTATGGCTACACCTTC.

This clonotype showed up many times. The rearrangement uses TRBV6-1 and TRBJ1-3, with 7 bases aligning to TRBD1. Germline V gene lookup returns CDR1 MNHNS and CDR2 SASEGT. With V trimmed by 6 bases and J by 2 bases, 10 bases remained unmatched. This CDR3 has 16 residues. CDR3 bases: TGTGCCAGCAGGAGGACAGGAAACCCACCTGGAAACACCATATATTTT. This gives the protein CASRRTGNPPGNTIYF.

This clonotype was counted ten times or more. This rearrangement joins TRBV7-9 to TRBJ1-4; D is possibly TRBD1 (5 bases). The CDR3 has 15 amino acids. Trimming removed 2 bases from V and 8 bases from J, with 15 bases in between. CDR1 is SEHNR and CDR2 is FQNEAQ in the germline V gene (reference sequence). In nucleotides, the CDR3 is TGTGCCAGCAGCTTAACCGGGACCTGGCGCGAAAAACTGTTTTTT. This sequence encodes CASSLTGTWREKLFF.

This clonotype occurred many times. CDR3 loop: CASSYSDIASSYEQYF. CDR3 DNA: TGTGCCAGCAGTTACTCGGACATAGCGAGCTCCTACGAGCAGTACTTC. V is TRBV6-5 and J is TRBJ2-7; perhaps D is TRBD1 or TRBD2 (5 bases each). Germline CDR1 and CDR2: MNHEY and SVGAGI. The CDR3 spans 16 residues. Trimming stripped 0 bases from V and 0 bases from J, with 12 bases between.

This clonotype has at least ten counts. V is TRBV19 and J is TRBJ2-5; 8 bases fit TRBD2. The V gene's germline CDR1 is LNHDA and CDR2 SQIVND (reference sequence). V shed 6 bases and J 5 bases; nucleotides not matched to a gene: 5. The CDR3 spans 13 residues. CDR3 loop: CASRHGGGETQYF. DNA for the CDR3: TGTGCCAGTAGACACGGGGGGGGGGAGACCCAGTACTTC.

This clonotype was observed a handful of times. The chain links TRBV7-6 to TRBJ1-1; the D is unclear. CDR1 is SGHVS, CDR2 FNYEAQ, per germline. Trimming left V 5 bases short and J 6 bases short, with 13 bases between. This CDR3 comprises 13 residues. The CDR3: CASSDLLWSEAFF. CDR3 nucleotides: TGTGCCAGCAGCGACCTCCTCTGGTCTGAAGCTTTCTTT. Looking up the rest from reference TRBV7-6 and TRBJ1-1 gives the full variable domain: GAGVSQSPRYKVTKRGQDVALRCDPISGHVSLYWYRQALGQGPEFLTYFNYEAQQDKSGLPNDRFSAERPEGSISTLTIQRTEQRDSAMYRCASSDLLWSEAFFGQGTRLTVV.

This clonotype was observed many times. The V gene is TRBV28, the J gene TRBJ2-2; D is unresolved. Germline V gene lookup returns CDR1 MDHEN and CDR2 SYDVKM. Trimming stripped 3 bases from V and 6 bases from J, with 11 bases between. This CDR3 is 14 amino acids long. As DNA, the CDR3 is TGTGCCAGCAGTTTGATGGGGTTCTCCGGGGAGCTGTTTTTT. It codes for CASSLMGFSGELFF.

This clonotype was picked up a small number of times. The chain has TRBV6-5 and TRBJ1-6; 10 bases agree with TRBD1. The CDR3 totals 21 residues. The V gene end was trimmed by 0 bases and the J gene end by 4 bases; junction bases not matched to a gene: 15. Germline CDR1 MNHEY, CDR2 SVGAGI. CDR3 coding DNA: TGTGCCAGCAGTTACTCGATCCGGGACAGGGGACCACGTGCATATAATTCACCCCTCCACTTT. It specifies CASSYSIRDRGPRAYNSPLHF.

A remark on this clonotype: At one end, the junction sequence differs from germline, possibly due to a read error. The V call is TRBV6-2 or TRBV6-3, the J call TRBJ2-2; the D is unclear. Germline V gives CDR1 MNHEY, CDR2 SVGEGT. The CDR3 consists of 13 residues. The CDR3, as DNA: TGTGCCAGCAATTACGCGCTCGGCGGGGAGCTGTTTTTT. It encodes CASNYALGGELFF.

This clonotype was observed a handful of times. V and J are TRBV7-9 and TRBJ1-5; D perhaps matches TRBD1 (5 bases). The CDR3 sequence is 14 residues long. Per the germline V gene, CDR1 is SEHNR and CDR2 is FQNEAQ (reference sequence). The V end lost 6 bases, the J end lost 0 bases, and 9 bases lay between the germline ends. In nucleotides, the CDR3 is TGTGCCAGCAGTGAAAGGGGTAGCAATCAGCCCCAGCATTTT. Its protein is CASSERGSNQPQHF.

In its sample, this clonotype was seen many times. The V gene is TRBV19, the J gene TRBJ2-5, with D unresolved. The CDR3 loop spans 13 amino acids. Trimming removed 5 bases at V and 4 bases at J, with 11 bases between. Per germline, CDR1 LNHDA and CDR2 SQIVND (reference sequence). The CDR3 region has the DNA TGTGCCAGTAGTGGTTTTCTGGGAGAGACCCAGTACTTC. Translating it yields CASSGFLGETQYF.

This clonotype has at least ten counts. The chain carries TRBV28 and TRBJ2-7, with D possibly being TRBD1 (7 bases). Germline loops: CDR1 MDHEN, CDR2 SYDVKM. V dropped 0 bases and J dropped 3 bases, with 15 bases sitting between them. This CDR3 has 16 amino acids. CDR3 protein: CASSLWRRGTVYEQYF. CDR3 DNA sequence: TGTGCCAGCAGTTTATGGCGCAGGGGGACTGTCTACGAGCAGTACTTC.

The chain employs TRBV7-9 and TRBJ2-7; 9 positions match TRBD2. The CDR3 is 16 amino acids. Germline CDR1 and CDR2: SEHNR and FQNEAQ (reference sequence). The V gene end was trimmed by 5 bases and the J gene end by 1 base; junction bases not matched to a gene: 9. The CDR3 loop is CASSPGGAGGSYEQYF. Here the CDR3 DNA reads TGTGCCAGCAGCCCGGGGGGCGCGGGAGGGTCCTACGAGCAGTACTTC.